The 4 T cell receptor beta chains below come from one sample, sequenced in a study of early T cells in non-severe SARS-CoV-2 infection. In TCRdb, the 5' RACE reads were re-called with MiXCR into one record per CDR3 protein. This sample has some 97,000 distinct CDR3 sequences, with approximately 10% found just once. The sequencing here drew on whole blood, taken at baseline. All receptors derive from an adult who was a healthcare worker with PCR-confirmed SARS-CoV-2 infection or an uninfected control (not recorded which).

This clonotype was detected only a few times. This chain joins TRBV15 and TRBJ2-1; weak D call: TRBD1 (5 bases). With 4 bases removed from V and 0 bases from J, the gap between germline ends came to 13 bases. Germline V gives CDR1 LNHNV, CDR2 YYDKDF (reference sequence). CDR3 length equals 16 residues. CDR3: CATSKTGAASYNEQFF. In nucleotides, the CDR3 is TGTGCCACCAGCAAAACTGGGGCGGCCTCCTACAATGAGCAGTTCTTC.

The rearrangement uses TRBV3-1 and TRBJ2-7; D is uncertain. The V end was cut by 3 bases, the J end by 4 bases, with 4 bases between. The CDR3 covers 11 residues. Germline-derived CDR1 and CDR2 are LGHDT and YNNKEL (reference sequence). The CDR3 nucleotides read TGTGCCAGCAGCCAGTTTTACGAGCAGTACTTC. It is translated as CASSQFYEQYF.

The gene calls are TRBV6-5 and TRBJ1-2; 9 bases map to TRBD1. Germline-derived CDR1 and CDR2 are MNHEY and SVGAGI. The trim removed 8 bases at V and 2 bases at J, leaving 6 bases unmatched. The CDR3 extends over 14 amino acids. The CDR3 DNA reads TGTGCCAGCGGGCGGGACAGGGAGAACTATGGCTACACCTTC. It codes for CASGRDRENYGYTF.

This clonotype showed up just a few times. This sequence joins TRBV12-3 or TRBV12-4 and TRBJ1-1; perhaps TRBD1 as D (5 bases). Trimming took 5 bases from V and 5 from J, leaving 15 bases between them. The CDR3 loop spans 14 amino acids. In DNA, the CDR3 is TGTGCCAGCAGTCTAGAAAGGGGAAGAACTGAAGCTTTCTTT. Translation: CASSLERGRTEAFF.